The 24 T cell receptor beta chains below were found in one sample sequenced in a study of tumor-infiltrating lymphocytes in primary liver carcinoma. Priming with a constant-region primer yielded TCR beta cDNA from about 450 ng total RNA. A slightly modified ARM-PCR protocol with three nested multiplex PCR rounds produced these TCR beta libraries. The two initial PCR rounds, 9 to 11 cycles each, used TRBV1-TRBV30 forward and C-beta reverse primers. TCRdb re-derived calls from the multiplex PCR reads in MiXCR, one entry per CDR3 protein. The table records about 43,000 distinct CDR3 sequences, approximately 70% of them present only once. DNA and RNA were both co-extracted from about 19-30 mg of bulk tissue that had not been sorted. Sequencing was performed on liver tumor tissue from sampling region 2. The subset here: tumor region T2, inferior pole. These TCRs come from a man aged 35 to 55 with primary liver carcinoma and hepatitis B virus infection.

Note on this clonotype: An end of the junction does not agree with germline; a read error may underlie this. The chain couples TRBV7-9 to TRBJ1-2; a weak D match, TRBD1 (5 bases). The CDR3 is 14 residues long. CDR1 and CDR2 (germline): SEHNR, FQNEAQ (reference sequence). In DNA form, the CDR3 reads TGTGCCAGCAGATGGGGCAGAGGGTTTCATGGCTACAGCTTC. Amino acid sequence: CASRWGRGFHGYSF.

Remarks on this clonotype: Sequence at one end of the junction differs from germline and may be a read error. The gene calls are TRBV7-9 and TRBJ2-3; D unresolved. CDR1 SEHNR and CDR2 FQNEAQ come from the germline V gene (reference sequence). This CDR3 region has 11 residues. CDR3 sequence: CVSSYTDMQYF. The CDR3 bases are TGTGTCAGCAGCTACACAGATATGCAGTATTTT.

With respect to this clonotype: At one end the junction does not follow the germline gene, possibly because of a read error. The rearrangement joins TRBV7-9 to TRBJ1-1; no definite D call. The CDR3 contains 15 residues. Per the germline V gene, CDR1 is SEHNR and CDR2 is FQNEAQ (reference sequence). The CDR3 DNA follows: TGTGCCCGCAGCATTGGGATCAGGAGTGGAACTGAAGCTTTCTTT. It encodes CARSIGIRSGTEAFF.

Details on this clonotype: One end of the junction is discordant with germline, which a read error may explain. The chain carries TRBV4-2 and TRBJ2-5; D may be TRBD2 (5 bases). This CDR3 is 19 amino acids long. CDR1 is LGHNA and CDR2 is YNFKEQ in the germline V gene. In DNA, the CDR3 is TGTGCCAGCAGCCCCAGTTGGACTTGCCTAGCAGCCTTTGGAGAGACCCGGTACTTC. Translated, it gives CASSPSWTCLAAFGETRYF.

Details on this clonotype: The junction shows a germline mismatch at one end, possibly a read error. The chain recombines TRBV29-1 with TRBJ1-2; a possible D gene is TRBD1 (6 bases). The CDR3 loop spans 14 amino acids. Germline CDR1 reads SQVTM; CDR2 reads ANQGSEA. CDR3 nucleotide sequence: TGCGGCATCAAGTTTGGACAGTCGATCTATGGCTACACATTC. This sequence encodes CGIKFGQSIYGYTF.

Concerning this clonotype itself: A read error is possible here, since a much larger clone lies one base away. This rearrangement joins TRBV16 to TRBJ1-2, with unresolved D. The germline V gene encodes CDR1 KGHSY and CDR2 FQNENV. The CDR3 length is 14 residues. The CDR3 spells CASSQEVSVYGYAF. DNA of the CDR3: TGTGCCAGCAGCCAAGAAGTGTCCGTCTATGGCTACGCCTTC.

This clonotype was seen only a few times. The V gene is TRBV7-9, the J gene TRBJ2-7; no clear D gene. There are 14 residues in the CDR3. CDR1 SEHNR and CDR2 FQNEAQ come from the germline V gene (reference sequence). Trimming took 6 bases from V and 8 from J, leaving 20 bases between them. The CDR3 DNA reads as TGTGCCAGCAGTACTACGGGCCCCCCATACAAGCAGTACTTC. Encoded protein: CASSTTGPPYKQYF. The full variable domain, in which reference TRBV7-9 and TRBJ2-7 provide the parts outside the CDR3, is DTGVSQNPRHKITKRGQNVTFRCDPISEHNRLYWYRQTLGQGPEFLTYFQNEAQLEKSRLLSDRFSAERPKGSFSTLEIQRTEQGDSAMYLCASSTTGPPYKQYFGPGTRLTVT.

A remark on this clonotype: One end of the junction does not line up with germline, which may come from a read error. The rearrangement links TRBV6-1 to TRBJ2-7; 7 nucleotides agree with TRBD2. The CDR3 extends over 14 amino acids. In germline, CDR1 is MNHNS, CDR2 SASEGT. CDR3 in DNA: TGTGCCAGCAGTGTACAGCGGGGATCCTACGAGCAGTATTTC. Amino acid sequence: CASSVQRGSYEQYF.

The CDR3 DNA follows: TGTGCCAGCAGCTTAAGACTAGCAGGTGTCTCGAGTGAGACCCAGTACTTC. Residues: CASSLRLAGVSSETQYF. The V and J genes are TRBV11-2 and TRBJ2-5; 7 bases match TRBD2. Per the germline V gene, CDR1 is SGHAT and CDR2 is FQNNGV. The J segment lost 5 bases and the V segment lost 2 bases, leaving 14 bases of the junction unmatched. CDR3 length: 17 amino acids.

In this sample, this clonotype turned up many times. The chain joins TRBV6-6 to TRBJ2-5; TRBD2 matches 7 bases. V lost 8 bases and J lost 0; bases outside the gene matches: 9. The CDR3 loop spans 15 amino acids. The germline V gene encodes CDR1 MNHNY and CDR2 SVGAGI (reference sequence). The CDR3 here is CASGGVSQYQETQYF. CDR3 DNA: TGTGCCAGCGGGGGGGTATCCCAGTACCAAGAGACCCAGTACTTC.

This clonotype has only a few counts. The conserved phenylalanine or tryptophan normally closing the CDR3 is absent here, so this likely arose from a read error. The V call is TRBV2, the J call TRBJ2-5, with TRBD2 matching over 9 bases. CDR3 length equals 15 residues. With V trimmed by 5 bases and J by 2 bases, 6 bases remained unmatched. Germline V CDR1 and CDR2: SNHLY, FYNNEI. DNA of the CDR3: TGTGCCAGCAGTCGACTAGCGGTTGGGCAAGAGACCCAGTACCTC. Its protein product is CASSRLAVGQETQYL.

Regarding this clonotype: Given the absence of the conserved phenylalanine or tryptophan at the CDR3 end, a read error is likely. This sequence joins TRBV6-2 or TRBV6-3 and TRBJ2-7; D possibly matches TRBD1 or TRBD2 (5 bases each). The CDR3 consists of 14 residues. CDR1 is MNHEY and CDR2 is SVGEGT in the germline V gene. V shed 7 bases and J shed 3 bases, with 16 bases lying between them. CDR3 DNA sequence: TGTGCCAGCAAAAGACTACAGGAAGACTACGAGCAGTACCTC. The encoded protein is CASKRLQEDYEQYL.

The chain links TRBV6-2 or TRBV6-3 to TRBJ2-1; D unclear. The CDR3 sequence is 11 residues long. Per the germline V gene, CDR1 is MNHEY and CDR2 is SVGEGT. CDR3 loop: CVSINRGEQFF. The CDR3 bases are TGTGTCAGTATCAATAGAGGAGAGCAGTTCTTC.

A note on this clonotype: At one boundary the junction diverges from the germline segment, which might be a read error. The V and J genes are TRBV7-9 and TRBJ2-7; 11 bases line up with TRBD2. Germline V gives CDR1 SEHNR, CDR2 FQNEAQ (reference sequence). The length of the CDR3 is 14 residues. In DNA form, the CDR3 reads TGTGCCAGCAACTTAGCGGGAGGGTCCCACGAGCGCTACTTC. Encoded protein: CASNLAGGSHERYF.

Worth noting for this clonotype: One junction end disagrees with the germline gene, perhaps due to a read error. The V gene is TRBV29-1, the J gene TRBJ1-1; no definite D call. The CDR3 extends over 13 amino acids. CDR1 SQVTM and CDR2 ANQGSEA come from the germline V gene. CDR3 nucleotides: TGTAGCGATAACGAAGGCGGTGAGACTGAAGCTTTCTTT. Protein sequence: CSDNEGGETEAFF.

The chain couples TRBV7-3 to TRBJ2-7, with a tentative D call TRBD1 (5 bases). Germline V gene sequence: CDR1 SGHTA, CDR2 FQGTGA. This CDR3 contains 14 residues. Between the trimmed V and J ends, which lost 5 bases and 4 bases, there was a span of 15 bases. The CDR3 bases are TGTGCCAGCAGCCCTACAAGGGGCCAATACGAGCAGTACTTC. As protein: CASSPTRGQYEQYF.

V gene TRBV30 combines with J gene TRBJ2-4, with 7 positions matching TRBD2. With V trimmed by 3 bases and J by 3 bases, 8 bases remained unmatched. The CDR3 length is 15 residues. The germline gives CDR1 GTSNPN, CDR2 SVGIG (reference sequence). The CDR3 loop is CAWREGGLGKNIQYF. CDR3 in DNA: TGTGCCTGGAGAGAGGGAGGGCTAGGCAAAAACATTCAGTACTTC.

V is TRBV19 and J is TRBJ2-7; D may be TRBD2 (5 bases). Germline V gene data show CDR1 as LNHDA and CDR2 as SQIVND (reference sequence). Trimming pared 9 bases from V and 6 bases from J, leaving 24 bases between. This CDR3 comprises 15 residues. CDR3 amino acids: CASRLAGPGIGEQYF. The CDR3 DNA follows: TGTGCCAGCCGTCTGGCAGGTCCCGGGATAGGCGAGCAGTACTTC.

The CDR3 nucleotides are TGTGCCAGCAATGCAGTAGCGGGATTGGTAAACAATGAGCAGTTCTTC. Its protein product is CASNAVAGLVNNEQFF. The chain has TRBV14 and TRBJ2-1, with 8 bases fitting TRBD2. Trimming took 7 bases from V and 5 from J; bases not matched to a gene: 13. The CDR3 has 16 amino acids. In germline, CDR1 is SGHDN, CDR2 FVKESK.

This chain links TRBV5-1 with TRBJ2-3; 10 positions agree with TRBD1. Germline values: CDR1 SGHRS, CDR2 YFSETQ. The CDR3 extends over 15 amino acids. J was trimmed by 1 base and V by 5 bases; bases with no gene match: 4. The DNA for the CDR3 is TGCGCCAGCAGTGGGACAGGGGTGGGCACAGATACGCAGTATTTT. Encoded protein: CASSGTGVGTDTQYF.

Details on this clonotype: Germline and junction disagree at one end, which may indicate a read error. The chain is built from TRBV6-2 or TRBV6-3 and TRBJ2-2; 7 nucleotides align to TRBD2. Germline-derived CDR1 and CDR2 are MNHEY and SVGEGT. The CDR3 loop spans 12 amino acids. CDR3 sequence: CASYREVGKLFF. CDR3 DNA: TGTGCCAGCTACCGGGAGGTCGGGAAGCTGTTTTTT.

The genes are TRBV4-2 and TRBJ2-7; D may be TRBD1 or TRBD2 (6 bases each). V lost 8 bases to trimming and J lost 9 bases, with 26 bases between them. This CDR3 is built from 15 residues. In germline, CDR1 is LGHNA, CDR2 YNFKEQ. The CDR3 DNA reads as TGTGCCAGCGGCCGAACTCCTGGGGTTGAGGGGGGGCAGTACTTC. As protein: CASGRTPGVEGGQYF.

The V and J genes are TRBV11-3 and TRBJ1-5; D is uncertain. The CDR3 length is 15 residues. Germline CDR1 SGHNT, CDR2 YENEEA. V shed 0 bases and J shed 7 bases, with 13 bases lying between them. CDR3 residues: CASSLDLWVAQPQHF. CDR3 DNA: TGTGCCAGCAGCTTAGATCTATGGGTGGCCCAGCCCCAGCATTTT.

J is TRBJ2-7 and V is TRBV4-1; the D is unclear. With 7 bases removed from V and 4 bases from J, the gap between germline ends came to 14 bases. The CDR3 loop spans 13 amino acids. Germline CDR1 and CDR2: MGHRA and YSYEKL. The CDR3 spells CASNHGYGYEQYF. DNA of the CDR3: TGCGCCAGCAACCATGGTTACGGGTACGAGCAGTACTTC.